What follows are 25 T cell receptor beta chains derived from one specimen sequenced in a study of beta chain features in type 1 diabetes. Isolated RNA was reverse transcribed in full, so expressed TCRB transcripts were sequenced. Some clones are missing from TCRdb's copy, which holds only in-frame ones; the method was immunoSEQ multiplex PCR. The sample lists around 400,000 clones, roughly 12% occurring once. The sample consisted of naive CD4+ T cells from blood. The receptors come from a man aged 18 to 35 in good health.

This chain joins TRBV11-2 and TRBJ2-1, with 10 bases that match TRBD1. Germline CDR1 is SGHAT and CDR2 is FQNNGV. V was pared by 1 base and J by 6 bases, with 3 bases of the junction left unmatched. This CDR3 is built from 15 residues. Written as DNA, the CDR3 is TGTGCCAGCAGCTTAGGACAGGGGGCTATCAATGAGCAGTTCTTC. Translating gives CASSLGQGAINEQFF. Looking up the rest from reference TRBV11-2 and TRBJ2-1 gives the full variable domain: EAGVAQSPRYKIIEKRQSVAFWCNPISGHATLYWYQQILGQGPKLLIQFQNNGVVDDSQLPKDRFSAERLKGVDSTLKIQPAKLEDSAVYLCASSLGQGAINEQFFGPGTRLTVL.

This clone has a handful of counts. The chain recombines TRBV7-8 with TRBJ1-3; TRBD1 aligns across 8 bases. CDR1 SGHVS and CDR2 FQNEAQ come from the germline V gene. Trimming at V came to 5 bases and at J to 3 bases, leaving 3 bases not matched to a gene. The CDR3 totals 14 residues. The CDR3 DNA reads TGTGCCAGCAGCCGACAGGGGCGTGGAAACACCATATATTTT. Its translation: CASSRQGRGNTIYF.

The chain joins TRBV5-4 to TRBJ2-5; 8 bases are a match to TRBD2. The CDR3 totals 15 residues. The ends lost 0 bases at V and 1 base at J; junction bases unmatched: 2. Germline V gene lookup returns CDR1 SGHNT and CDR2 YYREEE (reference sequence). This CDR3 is CASSLVLAGQETQYF. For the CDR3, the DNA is TGTGCCAGCAGCTTGGTTCTAGCGGGCCAAGAGACCCAGTACTTC.

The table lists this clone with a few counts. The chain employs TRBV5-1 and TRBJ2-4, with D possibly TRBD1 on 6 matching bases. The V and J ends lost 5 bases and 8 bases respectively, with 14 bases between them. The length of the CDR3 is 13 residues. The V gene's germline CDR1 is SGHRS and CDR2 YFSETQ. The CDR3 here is CASSPWGRDIQYF. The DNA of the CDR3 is TGCGCCAGCAGTCCCTGGGGGCGGGACATTCAGTACTTC.

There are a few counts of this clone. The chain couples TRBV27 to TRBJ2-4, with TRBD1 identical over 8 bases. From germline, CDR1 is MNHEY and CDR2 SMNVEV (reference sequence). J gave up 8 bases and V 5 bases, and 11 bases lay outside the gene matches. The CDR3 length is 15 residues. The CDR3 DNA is TGTGCCAGCAGTCGCGCCGGGACAGGAGGATACATTCAGTACTTC. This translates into CASSRAGTGGYIQYF.

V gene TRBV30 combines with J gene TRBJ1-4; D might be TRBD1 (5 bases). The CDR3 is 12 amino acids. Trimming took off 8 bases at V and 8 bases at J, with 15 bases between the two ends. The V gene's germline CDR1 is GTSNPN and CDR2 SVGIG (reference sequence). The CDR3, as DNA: TGTGCCGGGACCCTTGGGAGGGAAAAACTGTTTTTT. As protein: CAGTLGREKLFF.

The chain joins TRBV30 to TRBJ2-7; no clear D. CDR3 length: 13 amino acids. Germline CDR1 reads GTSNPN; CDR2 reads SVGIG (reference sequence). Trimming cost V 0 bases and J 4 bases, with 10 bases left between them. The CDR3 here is CAWSVNSRYEQYF. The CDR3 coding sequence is TGTGCCTGGAGTGTCAACAGCCGATACGAGCAGTACTTC.

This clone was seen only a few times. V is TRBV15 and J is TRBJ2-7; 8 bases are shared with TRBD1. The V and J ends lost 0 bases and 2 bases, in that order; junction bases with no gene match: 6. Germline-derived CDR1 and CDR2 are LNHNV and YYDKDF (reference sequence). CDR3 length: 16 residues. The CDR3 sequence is CATSRDQDRAPYEQYF. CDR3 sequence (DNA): TGTGCCACCAGCAGAGATCAGGACAGGGCCCCCTACGAGCAGTACTTC.

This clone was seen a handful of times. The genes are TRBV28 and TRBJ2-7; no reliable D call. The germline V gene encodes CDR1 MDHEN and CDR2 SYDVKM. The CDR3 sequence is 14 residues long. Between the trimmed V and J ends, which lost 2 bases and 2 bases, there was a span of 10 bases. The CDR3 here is CASSLHAGTYEQYF. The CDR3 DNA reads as TGTGCCAGCAGTTTACACGCAGGTACCTACGAGCAGTACTTC.

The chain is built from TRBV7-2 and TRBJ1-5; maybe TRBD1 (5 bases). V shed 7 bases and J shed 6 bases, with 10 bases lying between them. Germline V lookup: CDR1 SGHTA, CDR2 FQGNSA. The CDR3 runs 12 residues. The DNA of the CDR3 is TGTGCCAGCACCGGGAGGGGTCAGCCCCAGCATTTT. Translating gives CASTGRGQPQHF.

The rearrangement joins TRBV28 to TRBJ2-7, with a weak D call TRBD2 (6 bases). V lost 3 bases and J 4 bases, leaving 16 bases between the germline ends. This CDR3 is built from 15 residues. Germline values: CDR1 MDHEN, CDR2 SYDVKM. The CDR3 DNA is TGTGCCAGCAGTTTGCCGGGGGTCATGATATACGAGCAGTACTTC. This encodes CASSLPGVMIYEQYF.

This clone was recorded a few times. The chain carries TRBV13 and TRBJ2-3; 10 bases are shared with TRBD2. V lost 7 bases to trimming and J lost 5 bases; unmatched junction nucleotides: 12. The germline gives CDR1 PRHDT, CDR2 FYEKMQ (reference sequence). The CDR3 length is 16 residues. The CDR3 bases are TGTGCCAGCATCCCAGTAGCGGGGGGCCGTGGAGATACGCAGTATTTT. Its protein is CASIPVAGGRGDTQYF.

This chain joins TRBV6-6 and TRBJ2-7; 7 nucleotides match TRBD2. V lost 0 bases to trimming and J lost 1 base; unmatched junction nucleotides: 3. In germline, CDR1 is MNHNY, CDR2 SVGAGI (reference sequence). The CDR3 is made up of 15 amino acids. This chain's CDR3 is CASSYSGRGSYEQYF. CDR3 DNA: TGTGCCAGCAGTTACTCTGGGAGGGGTTCCTACGAGCAGTACTTC.

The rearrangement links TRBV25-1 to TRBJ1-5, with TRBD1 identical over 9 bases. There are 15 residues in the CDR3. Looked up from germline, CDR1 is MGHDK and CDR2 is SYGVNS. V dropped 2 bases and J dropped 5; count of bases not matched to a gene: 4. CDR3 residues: CASSEGTGWHQPQHF. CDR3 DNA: TGTGCCAGCAGTGAAGGGACAGGGTGGCATCAGCCCCAGCATTTT.

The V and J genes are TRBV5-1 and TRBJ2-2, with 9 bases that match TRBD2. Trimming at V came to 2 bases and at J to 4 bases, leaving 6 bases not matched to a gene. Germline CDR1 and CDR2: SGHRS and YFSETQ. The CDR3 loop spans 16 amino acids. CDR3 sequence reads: CASSFRTSVGTGELFF. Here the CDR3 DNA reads TGCGCCAGCAGCTTTCGGACTAGCGTGGGCACCGGGGAGCTGTTTTTT.

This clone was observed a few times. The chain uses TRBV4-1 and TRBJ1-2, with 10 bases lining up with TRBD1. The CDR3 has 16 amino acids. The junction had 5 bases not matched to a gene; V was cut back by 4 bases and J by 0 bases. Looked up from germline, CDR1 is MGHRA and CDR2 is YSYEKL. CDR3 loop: CASSPGQGLANYGYTF. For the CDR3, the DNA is TGCGCCAGCAGCCCGGGACAGGGGTTAGCTAACTATGGCTACACCTTC.

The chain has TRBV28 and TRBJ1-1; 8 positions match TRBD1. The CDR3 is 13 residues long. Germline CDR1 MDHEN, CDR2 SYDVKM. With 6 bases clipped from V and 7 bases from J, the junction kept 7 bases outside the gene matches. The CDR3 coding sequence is TGTGCCAGCAGCTCTGGACAGGGAAATGAAGCTTTCTTT. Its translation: CASSSGQGNEAFF.

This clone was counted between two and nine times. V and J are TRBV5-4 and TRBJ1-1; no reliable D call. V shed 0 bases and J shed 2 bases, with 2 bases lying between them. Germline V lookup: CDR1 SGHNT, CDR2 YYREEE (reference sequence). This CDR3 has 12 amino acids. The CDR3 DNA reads TGTGCCAGCAGCTTGGCTAACACTGAAGCTTTCTTT. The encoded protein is CASSLANTEAFF.

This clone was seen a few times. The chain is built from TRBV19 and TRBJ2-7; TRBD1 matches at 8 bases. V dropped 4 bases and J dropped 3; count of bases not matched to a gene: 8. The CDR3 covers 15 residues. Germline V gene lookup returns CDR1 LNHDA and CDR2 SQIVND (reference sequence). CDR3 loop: CASSTSGTGLYEQYF. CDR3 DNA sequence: TGTGCCAGTAGTACCTCCGGGACAGGTCTCTACGAGCAGTACTTC.

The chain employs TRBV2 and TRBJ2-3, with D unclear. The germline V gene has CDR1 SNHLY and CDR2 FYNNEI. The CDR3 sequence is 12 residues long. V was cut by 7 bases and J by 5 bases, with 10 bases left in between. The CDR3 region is CASISRGDTQYF. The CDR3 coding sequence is TGTGCCAGCATTTCTCGAGGAGATACGCAGTATTTT.

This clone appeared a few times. The CDR3 region is CAWSPLGPKNIQYF. The CDR3 nucleotides are TGTGCCTGGAGCCCTTTGGGCCCGAAAAACATTCAGTACTTC. The V call is TRBV30, the J call TRBJ2-4; D is uncertain. Germline V gives CDR1 GTSNPN, CDR2 SVGIG (reference sequence). V lost 3 bases, J lost 4 bases, and 13 bases lay in between. The CDR3 contains 14 residues.

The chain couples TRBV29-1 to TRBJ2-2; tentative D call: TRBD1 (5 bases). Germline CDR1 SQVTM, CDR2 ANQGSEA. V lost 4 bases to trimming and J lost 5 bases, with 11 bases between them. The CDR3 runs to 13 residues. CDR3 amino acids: CSVGGRLTGELFF. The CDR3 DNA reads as TGCAGCGTTGGGGGCAGGTTAACCGGGGAGCTGTTTTTT.

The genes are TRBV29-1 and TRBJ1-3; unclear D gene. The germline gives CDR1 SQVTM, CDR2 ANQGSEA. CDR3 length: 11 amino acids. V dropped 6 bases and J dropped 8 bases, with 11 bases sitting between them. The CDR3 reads CSVSPIDTIYF. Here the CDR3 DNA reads TGCAGCGTGAGCCCCATAGACACCATATATTTT.

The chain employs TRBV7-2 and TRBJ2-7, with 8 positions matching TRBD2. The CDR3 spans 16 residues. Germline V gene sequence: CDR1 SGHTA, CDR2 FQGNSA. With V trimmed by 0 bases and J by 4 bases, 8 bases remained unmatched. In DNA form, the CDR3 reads TGTGCCAGCAGCTTAGCGGCGGCGGGAGGCGGGTACGAGCAGTACTTC. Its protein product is CASSLAAAGGGYEQYF.

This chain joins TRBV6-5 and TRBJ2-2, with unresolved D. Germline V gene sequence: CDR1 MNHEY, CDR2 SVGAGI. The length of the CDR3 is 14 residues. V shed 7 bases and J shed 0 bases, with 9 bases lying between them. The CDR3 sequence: CASTLETNTGELFF. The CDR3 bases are TGTGCCAGCACGCTAGAAACGAACACCGGGGAGCTGTTTTTT.